The clone carrying this T cell receptor (beta chain) was counted a single time. Antigen: not known. A junction boundary mismatches the germline segment, possibly from a read error. Amplified regions were TCR beta CDR3 sequences from RNA transcripts. HTBI primers were used for first-round RT-PCR of the TCR CDR3. One entry per CDR3 protein results from TCRdb running MiXCR on the multiplex PCR reads. The sample carries roughly 500,000 distinct CDR3 sequences, roughly a quarter recorded once. The data were obtained in a study of T cells in Graves' hyperthyroidism and ophthalmopathy. Points from the study as a whole: Most thyroid clonotypes expanded above 0.001 appeared in blood too.

There are 13 residues in the CDR3. The germline CDR1 and CDR2 sequences are SNHLY and FYNNEI. The receptor's source is a woman in her thirties with Graves' ophthalmopathy. The sequencing sample was made of blood. The chain combines TRBV2 with TRBJ2-7, with D unclear. The CDR3 DNA follows: TGTGCCTGCAGTCCGGTCAACACCTACGAGCAGTACTTC. Residues: CACSPVNTYEQYF.